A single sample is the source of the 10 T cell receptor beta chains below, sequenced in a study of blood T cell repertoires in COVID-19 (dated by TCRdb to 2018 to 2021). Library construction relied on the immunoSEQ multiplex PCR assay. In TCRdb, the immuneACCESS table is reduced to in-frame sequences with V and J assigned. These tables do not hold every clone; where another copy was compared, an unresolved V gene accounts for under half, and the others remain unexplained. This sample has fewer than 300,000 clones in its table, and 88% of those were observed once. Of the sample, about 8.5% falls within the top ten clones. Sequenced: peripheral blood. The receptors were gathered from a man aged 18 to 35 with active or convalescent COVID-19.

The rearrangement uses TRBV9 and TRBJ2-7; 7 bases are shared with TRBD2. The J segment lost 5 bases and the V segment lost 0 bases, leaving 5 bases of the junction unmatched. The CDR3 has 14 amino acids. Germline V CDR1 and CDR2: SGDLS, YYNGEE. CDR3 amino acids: CASSVGAGRDEQYF. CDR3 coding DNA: TGTGCCAGCAGCGTAGGGGCGGGGAGGGACGAGCAGTACTTC.

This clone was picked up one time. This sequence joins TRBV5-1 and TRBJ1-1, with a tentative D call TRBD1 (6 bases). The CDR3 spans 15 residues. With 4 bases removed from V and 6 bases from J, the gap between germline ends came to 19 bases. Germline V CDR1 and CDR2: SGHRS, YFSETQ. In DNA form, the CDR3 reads TGCGCCAGCAGCCAGGATGGCAGGGGACGTTCTGAAGCTTTCTTT. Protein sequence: CASSQDGRGRSEAFF.

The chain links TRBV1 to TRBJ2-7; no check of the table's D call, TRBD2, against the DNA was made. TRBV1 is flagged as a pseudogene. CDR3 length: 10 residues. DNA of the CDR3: TGCACCAGCAGCGTATACGAGCAGTACTTC. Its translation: CTSSVYEQYF.

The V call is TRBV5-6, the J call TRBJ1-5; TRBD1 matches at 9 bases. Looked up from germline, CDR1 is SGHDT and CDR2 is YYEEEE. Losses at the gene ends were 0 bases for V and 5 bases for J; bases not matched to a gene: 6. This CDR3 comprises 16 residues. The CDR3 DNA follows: TGTGCCAGCAGCTTGGGGGGGACAGGGCTTTATCAGCCCCAGCATTTT. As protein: CASSLGGTGLYQPQHF.

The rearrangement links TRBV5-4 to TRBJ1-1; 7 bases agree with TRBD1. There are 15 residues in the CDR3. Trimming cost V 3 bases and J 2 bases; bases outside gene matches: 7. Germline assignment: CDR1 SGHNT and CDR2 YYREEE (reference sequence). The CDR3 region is CASSSLDRPNTEAFF. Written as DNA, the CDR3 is TGTGCCAGCAGCTCCCTGGACAGGCCTAACACTGAAGCTTTCTTT.

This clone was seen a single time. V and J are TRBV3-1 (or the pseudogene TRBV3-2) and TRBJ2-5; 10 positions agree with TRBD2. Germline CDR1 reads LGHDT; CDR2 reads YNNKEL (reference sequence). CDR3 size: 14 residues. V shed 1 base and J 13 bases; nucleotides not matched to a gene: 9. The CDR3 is CASSQARSGGAGYF. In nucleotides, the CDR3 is TGTGCCAGCAGCCAAGCCAGGAGCGGGGGGGCCGGGTACTTC.

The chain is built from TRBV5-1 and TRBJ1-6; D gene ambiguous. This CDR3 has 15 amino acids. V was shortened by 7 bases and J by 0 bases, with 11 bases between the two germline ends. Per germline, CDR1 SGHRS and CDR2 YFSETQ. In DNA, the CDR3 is TGCGCCAGCGGGTTGGATCTCTCCTATAATTCACCCCTCCACTTT. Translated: CASGLDLSYNSPLHF. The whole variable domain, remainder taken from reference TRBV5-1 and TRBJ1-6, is KAGVTQTPRYLIKTRGQQVTLSCSPISGHRSVSWYQQTPGQGLQFLFEYFSETQRNKGNFPGRFSGRQFSNSRSEMNVSTLELGDSALYLCASGLDLSYNSPLHFGNGTRLTVT.

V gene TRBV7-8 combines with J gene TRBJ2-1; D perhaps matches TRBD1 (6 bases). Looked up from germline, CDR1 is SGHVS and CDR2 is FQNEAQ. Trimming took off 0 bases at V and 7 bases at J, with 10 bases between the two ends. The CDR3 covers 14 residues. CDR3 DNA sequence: TGTGCCAGCAGCTTAGCCGGGACATCTAATGAGCAGTTCTTC. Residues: CASSLAGTSNEQFF.

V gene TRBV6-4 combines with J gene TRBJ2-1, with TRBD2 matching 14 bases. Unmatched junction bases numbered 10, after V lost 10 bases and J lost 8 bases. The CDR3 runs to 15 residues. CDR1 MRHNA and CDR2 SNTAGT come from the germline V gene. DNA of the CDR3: TGTGCCACCTCACCGACTAGCGGGGGGGCCGATGAGCAGTTCTTC. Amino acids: CATSPTSGGADEQFF.

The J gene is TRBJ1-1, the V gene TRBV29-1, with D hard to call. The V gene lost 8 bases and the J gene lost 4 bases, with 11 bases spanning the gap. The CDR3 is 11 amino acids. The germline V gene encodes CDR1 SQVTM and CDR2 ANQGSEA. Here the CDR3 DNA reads TGCAGCTTCGTCAGAGGCACTGAAGCTTTCTTT. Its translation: CSFVRGTEAFF. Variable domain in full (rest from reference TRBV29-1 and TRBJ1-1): SAVISQKPSRDICQRGTSLTIQCQVDSQVTMMFWYRQQPGQSLTLIATANQGSEATYESGFVIDKFPISRPNLTFSTLTVSNMSPEDSSIYLCSFVRGTEAFFGQGTRLTVV.